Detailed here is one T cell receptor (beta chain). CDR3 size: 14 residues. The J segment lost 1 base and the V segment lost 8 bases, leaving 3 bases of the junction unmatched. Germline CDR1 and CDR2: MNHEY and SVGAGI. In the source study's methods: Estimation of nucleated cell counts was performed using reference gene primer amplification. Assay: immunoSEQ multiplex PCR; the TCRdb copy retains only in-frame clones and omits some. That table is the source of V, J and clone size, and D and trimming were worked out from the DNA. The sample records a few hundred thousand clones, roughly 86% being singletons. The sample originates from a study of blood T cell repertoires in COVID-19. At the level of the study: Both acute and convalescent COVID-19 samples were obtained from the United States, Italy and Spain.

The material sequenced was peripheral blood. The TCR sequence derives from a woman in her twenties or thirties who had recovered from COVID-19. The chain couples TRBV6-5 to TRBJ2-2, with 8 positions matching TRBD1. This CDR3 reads CASWGQVNTGELFF. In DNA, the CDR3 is TGTGCCAGCTGGGGACAGGTGAACACCGGGGAGCTGTTTTTT.